This TCR beta chain was identified during a study of PD-L1 blockade in urothelial cancer. Looking at the study overall: Male patients with bladder-origin urothelial cancer numbered twenty-five of 29. Analysis of blood occurred 3 weeks (second dose) and 6 weeks after treatment start. Points from the study as a whole: Durable benefit accompanied greater 3-week expansion of tumor-associated blood clones.

Only in-frame clones appear in the TCRdb table, and some are missing; sequencing was by immunoSEQ multiplex PCR. The table has some 80,000 clones, roughly 87% seen once. J lost 8 bases, V lost 1 base, and 10 bases had no gene match. This CDR3 region has 15 residues. Germline CDR1 GTSNPN, CDR2 SVGIG (reference sequence). A word on this clone: Its antigen is not identified.

Pretreatment and on-treatment samples were taken, numbering 1 to 8 per patient. The chain uses TRBV30 and TRBJ1-4; TRBD1 aligns across 7 bases. The specimen comprised PBMCs, sampled around atezolizumab (anti-PD-L1) treatment. The TCR comes from a woman aged 70-85 years with urothelial cancer. The CDR3 sequence is CAWSALTRGREKLFF. CDR3 in DNA: TGTGCCTGGAGTGCCTTAACTAGGGGGCGGGAAAAACTGTTTTTT.